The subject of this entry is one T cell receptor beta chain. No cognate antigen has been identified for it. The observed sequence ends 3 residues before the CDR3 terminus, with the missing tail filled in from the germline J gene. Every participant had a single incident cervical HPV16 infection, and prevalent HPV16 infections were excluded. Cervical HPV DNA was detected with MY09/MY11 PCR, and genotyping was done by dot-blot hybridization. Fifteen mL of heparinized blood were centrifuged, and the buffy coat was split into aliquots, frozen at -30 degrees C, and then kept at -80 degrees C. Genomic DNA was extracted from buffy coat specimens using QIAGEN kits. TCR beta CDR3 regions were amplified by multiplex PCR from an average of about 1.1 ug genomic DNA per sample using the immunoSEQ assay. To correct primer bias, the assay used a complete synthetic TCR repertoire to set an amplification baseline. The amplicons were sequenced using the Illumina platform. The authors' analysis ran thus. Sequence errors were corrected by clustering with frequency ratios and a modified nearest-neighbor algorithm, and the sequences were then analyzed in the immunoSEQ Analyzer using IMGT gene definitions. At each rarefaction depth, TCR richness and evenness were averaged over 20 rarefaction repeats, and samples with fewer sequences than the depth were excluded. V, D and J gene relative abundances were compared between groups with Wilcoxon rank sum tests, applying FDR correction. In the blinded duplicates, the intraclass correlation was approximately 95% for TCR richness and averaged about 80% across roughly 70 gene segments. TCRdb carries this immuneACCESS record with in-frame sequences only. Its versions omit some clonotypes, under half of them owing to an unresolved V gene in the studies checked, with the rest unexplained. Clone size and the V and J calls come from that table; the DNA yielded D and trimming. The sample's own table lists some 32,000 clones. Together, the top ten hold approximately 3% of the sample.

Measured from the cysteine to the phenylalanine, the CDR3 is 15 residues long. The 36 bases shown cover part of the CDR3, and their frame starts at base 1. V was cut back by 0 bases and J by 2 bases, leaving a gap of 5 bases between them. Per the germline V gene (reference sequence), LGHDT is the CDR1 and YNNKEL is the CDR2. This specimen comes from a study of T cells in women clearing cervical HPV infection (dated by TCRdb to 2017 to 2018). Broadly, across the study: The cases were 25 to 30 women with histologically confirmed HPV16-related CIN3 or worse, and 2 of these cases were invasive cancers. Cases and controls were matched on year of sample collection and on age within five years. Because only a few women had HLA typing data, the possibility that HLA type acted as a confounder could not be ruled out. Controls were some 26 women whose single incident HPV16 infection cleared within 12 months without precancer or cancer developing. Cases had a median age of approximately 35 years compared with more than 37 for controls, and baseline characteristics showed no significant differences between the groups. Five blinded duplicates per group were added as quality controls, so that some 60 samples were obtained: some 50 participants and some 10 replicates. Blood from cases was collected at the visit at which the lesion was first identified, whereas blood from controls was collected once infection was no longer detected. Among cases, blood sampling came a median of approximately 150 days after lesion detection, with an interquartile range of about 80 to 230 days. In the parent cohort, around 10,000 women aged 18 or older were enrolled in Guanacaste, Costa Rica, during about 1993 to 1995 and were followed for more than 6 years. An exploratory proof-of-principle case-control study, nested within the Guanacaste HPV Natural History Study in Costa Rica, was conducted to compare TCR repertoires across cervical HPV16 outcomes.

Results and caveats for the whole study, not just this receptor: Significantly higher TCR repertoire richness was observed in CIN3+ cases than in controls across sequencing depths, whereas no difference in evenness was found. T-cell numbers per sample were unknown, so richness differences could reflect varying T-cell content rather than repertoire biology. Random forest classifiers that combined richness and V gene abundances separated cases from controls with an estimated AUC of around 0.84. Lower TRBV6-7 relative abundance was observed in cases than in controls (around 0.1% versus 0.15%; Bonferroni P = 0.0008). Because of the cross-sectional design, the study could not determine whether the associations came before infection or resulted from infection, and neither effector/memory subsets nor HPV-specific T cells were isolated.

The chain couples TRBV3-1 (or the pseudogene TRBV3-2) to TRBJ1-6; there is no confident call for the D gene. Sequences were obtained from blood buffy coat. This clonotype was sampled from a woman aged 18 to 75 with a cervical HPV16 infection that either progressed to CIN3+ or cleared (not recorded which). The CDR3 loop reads CASSQEFTYNSPLHF. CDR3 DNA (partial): TGTGCCAGCAGCCAAGAGTTTACCTATAATTCACCC.